The 15 T cell receptor beta chains below come from one sample, sequenced in a study of beta chain features in type 1 diabetes. TCRB transcripts that were expressed got sequenced, as all of the isolated RNA had been reverse transcribed. Profiling relied on immunoSEQ multiplex PCR, and the TCRdb table lists in-frame clones only, not all of them. Of 430,000 or so clones listed, roughly 11% are singletons. The sample was naive CD4+ T cells from blood. These TCRs come from a woman aged 18 to 35 in good health.

The V call is TRBV27, the J call TRBJ2-7, with D perhaps assigned TRBD1 or TRBD2 (5 bases each). V lost 6 bases and J 6 bases, leaving 18 bases between the germline ends. The length of the CDR3 is 14 residues. CDR1 and CDR2 (germline): MNHEY, SMNVEV (reference sequence). The CDR3 sequence: CASSRDGIWGEQYF. In nucleotides, the CDR3 is TGTGCCAGCAGCCGGGACGGCATTTGGGGCGAGCAGTACTTC.

The chain couples TRBV20-1 to TRBJ1-2; no clear D gene. The CDR3 loop spans 11 amino acids. Germline V lookup: CDR1 DFQATT, CDR2 SNEGSKA (reference sequence). Trimming took off 4 bases at V and 8 bases at J, with 11 bases between the two ends. CDR3 residues: CSATLRQGYTF. The CDR3 bases are TGCAGTGCTACCCTCAGGCAGGGCTACACCTTC.

This chain joins TRBV9 and TRBJ2-5; TRBD1 might be the D (5 bases). This CDR3 has 16 amino acids. Germline loops: CDR1 SGDLS, CDR2 YYNGEE. Deletions cut 4 bases from V and 1 base from J, with 17 bases between. CDR3 DNA: TGTGCCAGCAGCTCCAACCAGGGTCTGGTCCAAGAGACCCAGTACTTC. Translation: CASSSNQGLVQETQYF.

This chain links TRBV5-1 with TRBJ2-6; D is perhaps TRBD2 (5 bases). Germline CDR1 SGHRS, CDR2 YFSETQ. V lost 0 bases, J lost 4 bases, and 14 bases lay in between. This CDR3 region has 17 residues. The CDR3 DNA reads TGCGCCAGCAGCTTGGCGCAGACGGGATCCGGGGCCAACGTCCTGACTTTC. It translates to CASSLAQTGSGANVLTF.

The J gene is TRBJ2-7, the V gene TRBV5-6; no firm D call. The CDR3 totals 12 residues. The germline gives CDR1 SGHDT, CDR2 YYEEEE. Trimming took 4 bases from V and 3 from J, leaving 8 bases between them. The CDR3 region is CASSGPYYEQYV. Here the CDR3 DNA reads TGTGCCAGCAGCGGGCCATACTACGAGCAGTACGTC.

The chain employs TRBV4-1 and TRBJ1-2, with D unresolved. CDR1 is MGHRA and CDR2 is YSYEKL in the germline V gene. The CDR3 is made up of 14 amino acids. V gave up 6 bases and J gave up 2 bases, with 13 bases separating them. The CDR3 DNA reads as TGCGCCAGCAGTCCGGTGCAGGACAACTATGGCTACACCTTC. It translates to CASSPVQDNYGYTF.

In this sample, this clone turned up a few times. The chain is built from TRBV7-2 and TRBJ2-5; D gene unclear. CDR3 size: 15 residues. CDR1 is SGHTA, CDR2 FQGNSA, per germline. Deletions cut 5 bases from V and 5 bases from J, with 18 bases between. CDR3 in DNA: TGTGCCAGCAGCCCTCGTTTAGGGTTAGGGGAGACCCAGTACTTC. This codes for CASSPRLGLGETQYF.

V is TRBV29-1 and J is TRBJ2-5, with TRBD1 matching 9 bases. Germline CDR1 is SQVTM and CDR2 is ANQGSEA. V lost 8 bases to trimming and J lost 1 base; unmatched junction nucleotides: 8. This CDR3 comprises 14 residues. The CDR3 bases are TGCAGCCACAGGGGGCCGGGCCCCCAAGAGACCCAGTACTTC. Amino acid sequence: CSHRGPGPQETQYF.

The chain combines TRBV28 with TRBJ2-1; 8 bases align to TRBD2. This CDR3 has 12 residues. The junction had 4 bases not matched to a gene; V was cut back by 5 bases and J by 10 bases. CDR1 is MDHEN and CDR2 is SYDVKM in the germline V gene. The DNA for the CDR3 is TGTGCCAGCAGTCTTAGACTAGCGGAGCAGTTCTTC. This codes for CASSLRLAEQFF.

Points on this clone: Other DNA sequences within the sample encode an identical CDR3. The chain combines TRBV7-8 with TRBJ2-5; no clear D. V was shortened by 4 bases and J by 5 bases, with 8 bases between the two germline ends. CDR3 size: 12 residues. Germline V gives CDR1 SGHVS, CDR2 FQNEAQ. The CDR3 bases are TGTGCCAGCAGCTCCCGTCGGGAGACCCAGTACTTC. Translated: CASSSRRETQYF.

This clone appeared a few times. The J gene is TRBJ1-1, the V gene TRBV29-1; D is undetermined. The ends were cut back, 7 bases at V and 6 bases at J, with 12 bases in the middle. Germline assignment: CDR1 SQVTM and CDR2 ANQGSEA. The length of the CDR3 is 11 residues. The CDR3 protein is CSGSYGAEAFF. CDR3 in DNA: TGCAGCGGCTCGTATGGGGCTGAAGCTTTCTTT. Variable domain in full (rest from reference TRBV29-1 and TRBJ1-1): SAVISQKPSRDICQRGTSLTIQCQVDSQVTMMFWYRQQPGQSLTLIATANQGSEATYESGFVIDKFPISRPNLTFSTLTVSNMSPEDSSIYLCSGSYGAEAFFGQGTRLTVV.

The chain recombines TRBV30 with TRBJ2-7; D is perhaps TRBD1 (5 bases). Germline V lookup: CDR1 GTSNPN, CDR2 SVGIG (reference sequence). This CDR3 comprises 13 residues. Between the trimmed V and J ends, which lost 4 bases and 1 base, there was a span of 11 bases. The DNA for the CDR3 is TGTGCCTGGAAGGACACATCTTCCTACGAGCAGTACGTC. Protein product: CAWKDTSSYEQYV.

The rearrangement joins TRBV4-3 to TRBJ2-1; 8 positions agree with TRBD2. Germline V lookup: CDR1 LGHNA, CDR2 YSLEER. This CDR3 is 16 amino acids long. V lost 1 base to trimming and J lost 5 bases; unmatched junction nucleotides: 7. The CDR3: CASSQVLASGHNEQFF. The CDR3 nucleotides read TGCGCCAGCAGCCAAGTCTTGGCTAGCGGGCACAATGAGCAGTTCTTC.

CDR3 in amino acids: CASSFGLRSSTDTQYF. DNA for the CDR3: TGTGCCAGCAGCTTCGGTCTCCGTTCTAGCACAGATACGCAGTATTTT. The rearrangement joins TRBV7-2 to TRBJ2-3; D call uncertain. This CDR3 is 16 amino acids long. The V end lost 3 bases, the J end lost 0 bases, and 13 bases lay between the germline ends. Germline CDR1 reads SGHTA; CDR2 reads FQGNSA.

The chain recombines TRBV27 with TRBJ1-2, with 7 bases that match TRBD1. The trim removed 7 bases at V and 6 bases at J, leaving 11 bases unmatched. The CDR3 is 14 amino acids. Germline assignment: CDR1 MNHEY and CDR2 SMNVEV (reference sequence). In DNA, the CDR3 is TGTGCCAGCAACCTAAAGGGGGCTCGCGATGGCTACACCTTC. Amino acid sequence: CASNLKGARDGYTF.